This entry is about one T cell receptor beta chain. Its antigen is not known. These data are taken from a study of OX40 agonist ivuxolimab in advanced cancers. The wider study: Patients were roughly 81% male with ages roughly 23 to 85, mean around 61. Broader study findings: CD4+ T cells averaged fewer expanded clones than CD8+ T cells.

Assay: immunoSEQ multiplex PCR; the TCRdb copy retains only in-frame clones and omits some. This table holds roughly 64,000 clones, approximately 90% found once. Sequenced here: CD4+ or CD8+ T cells sorted from blood, sampled in a trial of the OX40 agonist ivuxolimab. This TCR was sampled from an adult with an advanced solid tumor such as melanoma, head and neck, liver or kidney cancer.

CDR3 protein: CASSFPNGFQETQYF. The DNA for the CDR3 is TGTGCCAGCAGCTTCCCGAATGGGTTTCAAGAGACCCAGTACTTC. The gene calls are TRBV5-6 and TRBJ2-5, with D uncertain. Trimming removed 2 bases from V and 2 bases from J, with 13 bases in between. CDR1 is SGHDT, CDR2 YYEEEE, per germline. The CDR3 has 15 residues.